The present entry profiles one T cell receptor beta chain with its context. The CDR3 totals 14 residues. Between the trimmed V and J ends, which lost 2 bases and 4 bases, there was a span of 11 bases. The germline gives CDR1 SEHNR, CDR2 FQNEAQ (reference sequence). This entry is derived from a study of ipilimumab plus nivolumab after autologous stem cell transplantation. Looking at the study overall: DLBCL patients had primary refractory or relapsed disease.

Starting 14 to 28 days after autologous transplant, ipilimumab 1 mg/kg was given. This table comes from immunoSEQ multiplex PCR, and its TCRdb copy is limited to in-frame clones, with some not included. The sample lists 17,000 or so clones, 65% to 80% occurring once. The rearrangement uses TRBV7-9 and TRBJ1-1; TRBD1 might be the D (5 bases). The sequenced sample was PBMCs, obtained in a trial of ipilimumab plus nivolumab as post-transplant consolidation. The clonotype originates from a male donor with diffuse large B-cell lymphoma. This chain's CDR3 is CASSLFPGGTEAFF. DNA of the CDR3: TGTGCCAGCAGCTTATTCCCGGGGGGCACTGAAGCTTTCTTT.